This is a list of T cell receptor beta chains from one sample in a study of cytotoxic CD8 clonotypes in ibrutinib-treated CLL. The assay was immunoSEQ multiplex PCR, and TCRdb's table has in-frame clones only and misses some. The sample records some 15,000 clones, 55% to 70% being singletons. The sequenced sample was PBMCs, obtained before ibrutinib treatment. The receptors originated from a human donor with chronic lymphocytic leukemia. Each CDR3 is given with its conserved first and last residue. The D gene is left open where the match is weak. A clone size is listed for some rows: how often the clone was seen (once, few, many), or a class if it is expanded.

V: TRBV7-8
size: .
D: .
J: TRBJ1-5
CDR3: CASSLERGQPQHF
DNA: TGTGCCAGCAGCTTAGAACGGGGACAGCCCCAGCATTTT

V: TRBV18
size: .
D: TRBD2
J: TRBJ2-5
CDR3: CASSPRREGGETQYF
DNA: TGTGCCAGCTCACCACGCCGGGAGGGCGGCGAGACCCAGTACTTC

V: TRBV29-1
size: .
D: TRBD1
J: TRBJ1-2
CDR3: CSGRTGINYGYTF
DNA: TGCAGCGGGAGGACAGGGATAAACTATGGCTACACCTTC

V: TRBV7-9
size: .
D: TRBD2
J: TRBJ2-7
CDR3: CASSLESGRRLSYEQYF
DNA: TGTGCCAGCAGCTTAGAGAGCGGGAGACGCCTCTCCTACGAGCAGTACTTC

V: TRBV28
size: .
D: .
J: TRBJ1-1
CDR3: CASRDYIEAFF
DNA: TGTGCCAGCAGAGACTACATTGAAGCTTTCTTT

V: TRBV6-1
size: .
D: TRBD2
J: TRBJ2-3
CDR3: CAISVSGLAWPSTDTQYF
DNA: TGTGCCATCAGTGTTTCGGGACTAGCGTGGCCAAGCACAGATACGCAGTATTTT

V: TRBV2
size: few
D: TRBD1
J: TRBJ1-2
CDR3: CASRQGDGYTF
DNA: TGTGCCAGTCGACAGGGGGATGGCTACACCTTC

V: TRBV13
size: .
D: .
J: TRBJ2-2
CDR3: CASRVWGTGELFF
DNA: TGTGCCAGCCGGGTTTGGGGCACCGGGGAGCTGTTTTTT

V: TRBV27
size: medium-sized
D: TRBD2
J: TRBJ2-1
CDR3: CASNQGGGEQFF
DNA: TGTGCCAGCAATCAGGGCGGGGGTGAGCAGTTCTTC

V: TRBV7-8
size: .
D: .
J: TRBJ2-4
CDR3: CASSGGSSVVKNIQYF
DNA: TGTGCCAGCAGCGGGGGTTCCAGTGTGGTCAAAAACATTCAGTACTTC

V: TRBV11-3
size: .
D: TRBD1
J: TRBJ1-5
CDR3: CASSCTGQSNQPQHF
DNA: TGTGCCAGCAGTTGTACGGGACAGAGCAATCAGCCCCAGCATTTT

V: TRBV5-6
size: .
D: .
J: TRBJ2-5
CDR3: CASSLFRVSKQETQYF
DNA: TGTGCCAGCAGCTTGTTTAGGGTCTCGAAACAAGAGACCCAGTACTTC

V: TRBV28
size: .
D: .
J: TRBJ1-5
CDR3: CASSLMKGKGGEPQHF
DNA: TGTGCCAGCAGTTTAATGAAGGGCAAAGGGGGGGAGCCCCAGCATTTT

V: TRBV15
size: .
D: TRBD2
J: TRBJ2-5
CDR3: CATSRQGLRKETQYF
DNA: TGTGCCACCAGCAGACAGGGACTACGTAAAGAGACCCAGTACTTC

V: TRBV11-3
size: .
D: .
J: TRBJ2-1
CDR3: CASSLRGSSYNEQFF
DNA: TGTGCCAGCAGCCTCCGGGGGAGCTCCTACAATGAGCAGTTCTTC

V: TRBV29-1
size: once
D: TRBD1
J: TRBJ2-5
CDR3: CSASLRTGETQYF
DNA: TGCAGCGCCTCCCTCCGGACAGGGGAGACCCAGTACTTC

V: TRBV14
size: .
D: TRBD1
J: TRBJ1-4
CDR3: CASSPRFPGQGRVGNEKLFF
DNA: TGTGCCAGCAGCCCCCGGTTCCCGGGACAGGGTCGGGTGGGTAATGAAAAACTGTTTTTT

V: TRBV5-6
size: .
D: .
J: TRBJ2-3
CDR3: CASSLDFQGTDTQYF
DNA: TGTGCCAGCAGCTTGGATTTCCAGGGGACAGATACGCAGTATTTT

V: TRBV15
size: .
D: .
J: TRBJ2-3
CDR3: CATSRALATDTQYF
DNA: TGTGCCACCAGCCGAGCACTCGCCACAGATACGCAGTATTTT

V: TRBV5-4
size: .
D: .
J: TRBJ2-3
CDR3: CASSLAGNTDTQYF
DNA: TGTGCCAGCAGCTTGGCGGGGAACACAGATACGCAGTATTTT

V: TRBV2
size: .
D: .
J: TRBJ1-3
CDR3: CASGRASNTIYF
DNA: TGTGCCAGCGGACGTGCCTCAAACACCATATATTTT

V: TRBV6-1
size: .
D: .
J: TRBJ1-2
CDR3: CASSGRFGYTF
DNA: TGTGCCAGCAGTGGCCGGTTTGGCTACACCTTC

V: TRBV5-1
size: .
D: .
J: TRBJ2-3
CDR3: CASSLTGRATDTQYF
DNA: TGCGCCAGCAGCTTGACAGGACGGGCCACAGATACGCAGTATTTT

V: TRBV27
size: few
D: .
J: TRBJ2-7
CDR3: CARGDLTYEQYF
DNA: TGTGCAAGGGGGGACCTTACCTACGAGCAGTACTTC

V: TRBV28
size: .
D: .
J: TRBJ1-6
CDR3: CAASPGYNSPLHF
DNA: TGTGCCGCGTCTCCCGGTTATAATTCACCCCTCCACTTT

V: TRBV4-1
size: .
D: .
J: TRBJ2-3
CDR3: CASSQFGPPAQYF
DNA: TGCGCCAGCAGCCAATTCGGGCCTCCGGCGCAGTATTTT

V: TRBV19
size: .
D: TRBD2
J: TRBJ2-1
CDR3: CASSTASGRDNEQFF
DNA: TGTGCCAGTAGTACCGCTAGCGGGAGGGACAATGAGCAGTTCTTC

V: TRBV13
size: .
D: .
J: TRBJ2-3
CDR3: CASSLLGIRDTQYF
DNA: TGTGCCAGCAGCTTACTCGGGATCAGGGATACGCAGTATTTT

V: TRBV6-6
size: .
D: .
J: TRBJ2-5
CDR3: CASSYSDATQYF
DNA: TGTGCCAGCAGTTACTCCGATGCTACCCAGTACTTC

V: TRBV6-4
size: once
D: TRBD1
J: TRBJ1-1
CDR3: CASRLETGAHTEAFF
DNA: TGTGCCAGCAGGCTTGAGACAGGGGCGCACACTGAAGCTTTCTTT

V: TRBV7-9
size: .
D: .
J: TRBJ1-4
CDR3: CASSSSPGGANEKLFF
DNA: TGTGCCAGCAGCTCCAGCCCGGGAGGCGCTAATGAAAAACTGTTTTTT

V: TRBV5-1
size: .
D: .
J: TRBJ1-2
CDR3: CASSLGLRNYGYTF
DNA: TGCGCCAGCAGCTTAGGGTTAAGGAACTATGGCTACACCTTC

V: TRBV6-6
size: few
D: .
J: TRBJ1-3
CDR3: CASGGGVGNTIYF
DNA: TGTGCCAGCGGGGGCGGTGTTGGAAACACCATATATTTT

V: TRBV5-1
size: few
D: .
J: TRBJ2-7
CDR3: CASSSGRRPSYEQYF
DNA: TGCGCCAGCAGCTCGGGACGACGGCCATCCTACGAGCAGTACTTC

V: TRBV19
size: .
D: .
J: TRBJ2-5
CDR3: CASSDRGETQYF
DNA: TGTGCCAGCTCGGACAGAGGAGAGACCCAGTACTTC

V: TRBV5-4
size: .
D: .
J: TRBJ1-2
CDR3: CASSRGAQYGYTF
DNA: TGTGCCAGCAGCCGGGGGGCGCAGTATGGCTACACCTTC

V: TRBV30
size: .
D: .
J: TRBJ2-5
CDR3: CAWSGGWETQYF
DNA: TGTGCCTGGAGTGGAGGATGGGAGACCCAGTACTTC

V: TRBV13
size: few
D: .
J: TRBJ1-2
CDR3: CASSRGGTSNYGYTF
DNA: TGTGCCAGCAGTCGGGGCGGGACCTCTAACTATGGCTACACCTTC

V: TRBV2
size: .
D: TRBD2
J: TRBJ2-5
CDR3: CASTVGGRMETQYF
DNA: TGTGCCAGCACCGTCGGGGGGAGGATGGAGACCCAGTACTTC

V: TRBV19
size: .
D: .
J: TRBJ1-1
CDR3: CAIWLNTEAFF
DNA: TGTGCCATCTGGTTGAACACTGAAGCTTTCTTT

V: TRBV18
size: .
D: .
J: TRBJ2-3
CDR3: CASSHSTDTQYF
DNA: TGTGCCAGCTCACACAGCACAGATACGCAGTATTTT

V: TRBV6-1
size: .
D: .
J: TRBJ1-1
CDR3: CASSEAVGNRIQMNTEAFF
DNA: TGTGCCAGCAGTGAAGCTGTTGGAAACAGAATCCAAATGAACACTGAAGCTTTCTTT

V: TRBV5-4
size: few
D: TRBD1
J: TRBJ1-5
CDR3: CASSVNRGQPQHF
DNA: TGTGCCAGCAGCGTCAACAGGGGCCAGCCCCAGCATTTT

V: TRBV18
size: .
D: TRBD1
J: TRBJ2-3
CDR3: CASSQGVADTQYF
DNA: TGTGCCAGCTCGCAGGGGGTCGCAGATACGCAGTATTTT

V: TRBV28
size: .
D: .
J: TRBJ1-5
CDR3: CASSLGPLNQPQHF
DNA: TGTGCCAGCAGTTTAGGACCCCTCAATCAGCCCCAGCATTTT

V: TRBV10-3
size: few
D: TRBD1
J: TRBJ1-3
CDR3: CAISDARGSGNTIYF
DNA: TGTGCCATCAGTGATGCCAGGGGGTCGGGAAACACCATATATTTT

V: TRBV30
size: .
D: .
J: TRBJ1-1
CDR3: CAWSVQVTGLAFF
DNA: TGTGCCTGGAGTGTACAAGTAACAGGGTTAGCTTTCTTT

V: TRBV5-4
size: few
D: .
J: TRBJ2-5
CDR3: CASSSQGPSQETQYF
DNA: TGTGCCAGCAGCTCCCAGGGACCTAGCCAAGAGACCCAGTACTTC

V: TRBV5-6
size: .
D: TRBD2
J: TRBJ2-1
CDR3: CASSLSGGNEQFF
DNA: TGTGCCAGCAGCTTGAGCGGGGGGAATGAGCAGTTCTTC

V: TRBV19
size: few
D: .
J: TRBJ2-5
CDR3: CASSRGLRQETQYF
DNA: TGTGCCAGTTCCAGGGGTTTAAGGCAAGAGACCCAGTACTTC

V: TRBV19
size: few
D: TRBD1
J: TRBJ1-2
CDR3: CASSIAGQSFGYTF
DNA: TGTGCCAGTAGTATAGCGGGACAGAGTTTTGGCTACACCTTC

V: TRBV10-3
size: once
D: .
J: TRBJ2-1
CDR3: CAISESGYEQFF
DNA: TGTGCCATCAGTGAGTCGGGCTATGAGCAGTTCTTC

V: TRBV11-2
size: .
D: .
J: TRBJ2-2
CDR3: CASSLDRNTGELFF
DNA: TGTGCCAGCAGCTTAGACCGGAACACCGGGGAGCTGTTTTTT

V: TRBV20-1
size: .
D: .
J: TRBJ1-2
CDR3: CSASAGFGAF
DNA: TGCAGTGCTAGTGCAGGGTTTGGCGCCTTC

V: TRBV6-1
size: .
D: TRBD1
J: TRBJ1-1
CDR3: CASTPNRGSTEAFF
DNA: TGTGCCAGCACCCCAAACAGGGGGAGCACTGAAGCTTTCTTT

V: TRBV28
size: .
D: .
J: TRBJ2-5
CDR3: CASTSPRDRQGETQYF
DNA: TGTGCCAGCACTTCTCCCCGCGACAGGCAGGGAGAGACCCAGTACTTC

V: TRBV7-8
size: .
D: .
J: TRBJ2-1
CDR3: CASSLVAVEQFF
DNA: TGTGCCAGCAGCTTAGTCGCGGTGGAGCAGTTCTTC

V: TRBV5-1
size: .
D: TRBD1
J: TRBJ1-5
CDR3: CASSTGTGGRQPQHF
DNA: TGCGCCAGCAGCACGGGGACAGGGGGTCGTCAGCCCCAGCATTTT